This T cell receptor beta chain was observed in a study of metastatic and nonmetastatic thyroid tumors. Study-level findings and limits: TCR beta diversity was reportedly significantly higher in malignant thyroid tumors than benign nodules, in blood and tumor.

No treatment had been given to any patient before thyroid surgery. This CDR3 is 16 amino acids long. Trimming at V came to 0 bases and at J to 10 bases, leaving 9 bases not matched to a gene. The germline V gene encodes CDR1 MNHEY and CDR2 SVGAGI. TCRdb re-called clones from the PCR reads using MiXCR. The sample lists 25,000 to 30,000 clones; under 25% were seen once. This clone was seen a handful of times. Its antigen remains unidentified. The V gene is TRBV6-5, the J gene TRBJ1-6; 7 nucleotides match TRBD1. The sample consisted of blood. This sequence was found in a female donor with papillary thyroid cancer or a benign thyroid nodule (not recorded which). Some clones in this sample may be carry-over from other donors' samples. This CDR3 is CASSYSQGIEKSPLHF. In DNA form, the CDR3 reads TGTGCCAGCAGTTACTCACAGGGGATAGAGAAATCACCCCTCCACTTT.